The 9 T cell receptor beta chains presented below share a single source sample, sequenced in a study of T cell responses to AZD1222 COVID-19 vaccine. Here immunoSEQ multiplex PCR was the method, and the copy in TCRdb shows in-frame clones only, minus some. Among 120,000 to 150,000 clones listed, approximately 86% were seen once. The starting material was peripheral blood, obtained 28 days after the second AZD1222 dose. The receptor set was obtained from an adult who received the AZD1222 COVID-19 vaccine.

This clone was recorded once. The V and J genes are TRBV15 and TRBJ1-4, with 9 positions matching TRBD1. The CDR3 contains 19 residues. CDR1 LNHNV and CDR2 YYDKDF come from the germline V gene (reference sequence). J was trimmed by 6 bases and V by 3 bases; bases with no gene match: 17. CDR3 nucleotides: TGTGCCACCAGCAGTCCTTATAGCAGTCCCCGGACAGGGGATGAAAAACTGTTTTTT. Protein: CATSSPYSSPRTGDEKLFF.

This clone was picked up one time. For the CDR3, the DNA is TGTGCCACCAGTTCAGCAGATACGCAGTATTTT. Encoded protein: CATSSADTQYF. V is TRBV24-1 and J is TRBJ2-3; D gene unclear. The CDR3 spans 11 residues. V was trimmed by 6 bases and J by 4 bases, leaving 4 bases between them. Looked up from germline, CDR1 is KGHDR and CDR2 is SFDVKD.

V and J are TRBV5-1 and TRBJ1-5, with D tentatively TRBD1 (5 bases). Germline V gene lookup returns CDR1 SGHRS and CDR2 YFSETQ. Trimming removed 0 bases from V and 1 base from J, with 8 bases in between. The CDR3 consists of 15 residues. The CDR3 spells CASSLGGTSNQPQHF. The CDR3 DNA is TGCGCCAGCAGCTTGGGGGGGACGAGCAATCAGCCCCAGCATTTT.

The rearrangement joins TRBV10-1 to TRBJ1-6, with 7 bases matching TRBD1. The germline V gene encodes CDR1 WNHNN and CDR2 SYGVQD (reference sequence). There are 14 residues in the CDR3. The V gene end was trimmed by 5 bases and the J gene end by 5 bases; junction bases not matched to a gene: 3. CDR3 sequence: CASSSGTDNSPLHF. DNA of the CDR3: TGCGCCAGCAGTTCGGGGACAGATAATTCACCCCTCCACTTT.

The chain uses TRBV3-1 (or the pseudogene TRBV3-2) and TRBJ1-5, with D possibly matching TRBD1 (5 bases). Germline lookup yields CDR1 LGHDT and CDR2 YNNKEL (reference sequence). The CDR3 extends over 15 amino acids. V lost 0 bases, J lost 9 bases, and 15 bases lay in between. The CDR3 protein is CASSQDLGQSGPQHF. The CDR3 DNA reads TGTGCCAGCAGCCAAGATTTGGGGCAATCAGGGCCCCAGCATTTT.

This clone showed up just once. The V and J genes are TRBV5-1 and TRBJ2-1; 8 positions agree with TRBD1. The V gene end was trimmed by 0 bases and the J gene end by 7 bases; junction bases not matched to a gene: 9. The CDR3 has 16 residues. Germline CDR1 SGHRS, CDR2 YFSETQ. Written as DNA, the CDR3 is TGCGCCAGCAGCTTGGCCATCGGGACAGGTGGGAATGAGCAGTTCTTC. This sequence encodes CASSLAIGTGGNEQFF.

The chain has TRBV5-6 and TRBJ1-5; no reliable D call. Germline V gives CDR1 SGHDT, CDR2 YYEEEE. CDR3 size: 12 residues. The V end was cut by 2 bases, the J end by 6 bases, with 6 bases between. This CDR3 is CASSFRRQPQHF. The CDR3 DNA reads as TGTGCCAGCAGCTTTCGCCGTCAGCCCCAGCATTTT.

The rearrangement joins TRBV4-1 to TRBJ2-5; tentatively, D is TRBD2 (7 bases). The germline V and J ends were trimmed by 1 base and 1 base, with 13 bases remaining between them. CDR1 and CDR2 (germline): MGHRA, YSYEKL. The length of the CDR3 is 16 residues. The CDR3 loop is CASSQGRGGFQETQYF. CDR3 bases: TGCGCCAGCAGCCAAGGGAGGGGGGGCTTCCAAGAGACCCAGTACTTC.

The CDR3 reads CASSQESTEAFF. CDR3 coding DNA: TGTGCCAGCAGCCAGGAGTCCACTGAAGCTTTCTTT. The genes are TRBV4-2 and TRBJ1-1; D ambiguous. Germline CDR1 LGHNA, CDR2 YNFKEQ. This CDR3 has 12 amino acids. Trimming stripped 3 bases from V and 4 bases from J, with 6 bases between.